The 9 T cell receptor beta chains below come from one sample, sequenced in a study of blood T cell repertoires in COVID-19. TCRdb keeps only in-frame clones here, not all; method: immunoSEQ multiplex PCR. The table shows 300,000 to 350,000 clones, with around 90% occurring only once. Sequenced: peripheral blood. The receptors were sampled from a woman aged 40 to 50 with COVID-19, enrolled during active disease.

The chain is built from TRBV7-9 and TRBJ2-6; D possibly corresponds to TRBD1 (6 bases). Germline V gene data show CDR1 as SEHNR and CDR2 as FQNEAQ (reference sequence). The CDR3 runs to 19 residues. V lost 3 bases to trimming and J lost 0 bases, with 18 bases between them. DNA for the CDR3: TGTGCCAGCAGCTTTCCCTATAGGACAGATATCTCTGGGGCCAACGTCCTGACTTTC. This gives the protein CASSFPYRTDISGANVLTF.

The chain is built from TRBV5-6 and TRBJ2-7, with 8 bases aligning to TRBD2. CDR1 is SGHDT and CDR2 is YYEEEE in the germline V gene. CDR3 length: 16 residues. The V gene end was trimmed by 0 bases and the J gene end by 7 bases; junction bases not matched to a gene: 12. The CDR3 here is CASSLVAGGDTREQYF. CDR3 bases: TGTGCCAGCAGCTTGGTGGCCGGGGGGGACACGAGAGAGCAGTACTTC. Using reference TRBV5-6 and TRBJ2-7 for the parts outside the CDR3, the full variable domain is DAGVTQSPTHLIKTRGQQVTLRCSPKSGHDTVSWYQQALGQGPQFIFQYYEEEERQRGNFPDRFSGHQFPNYSSELNVNALLLGDSALYLCASSLVAGGDTREQYFGPGTRLTVT.

The CDR3 nucleotides are TGCAGCGTAGCGGACCGTATGAACACTGAAGCTTTCTTT. Protein sequence: CSVADRMNTEAFF. The genes are TRBV29-1 and TRBJ1-1; no firm D call. The germline V gene encodes CDR1 SQVTM and CDR2 ANQGSEA. With 6 bases removed from V and 0 bases from J, the gap between germline ends came to 11 bases. The CDR3 loop spans 13 amino acids.

The chain combines TRBV7-2 with TRBJ1-6; possibly TRBD1 for D (5 bases). The CDR3 has 14 residues. Per germline, CDR1 SGHTA and CDR2 FQGNSA. V shed 4 bases and J shed 8 bases, with 12 bases lying between them. This CDR3 reads CASSSGTPDSPLHF. CDR3 DNA sequence: TGTGCCAGCAGCTCAGGGACTCCTGATTCACCCCTCCACTTT. Full variable domain (missing parts from reference TRBV7-2 and TRBJ1-6): GAGVSQSPSNKVTEKGKDVELRCDPISGHTALYWYRQSLGQGLEFLIYFQGNSAPDKSGLPSDRFSAERTGGSVSTLTIQRTQQEDSAVYLCASSSGTPDSPLHFGNGTRLTVT.

Only one count was recorded for this clone. The V call is TRBV18, the J call TRBJ2-1; 7 nucleotides match TRBD1. The CDR3 has 13 residues. Looked up from germline, CDR1 is KGHSH and CDR2 is LQKENI. V shed 6 bases, J shed 6 bases, and the junction held 5 bases outside the gene matches. The CDR3: CASSADRANEQFF. CDR3 nucleotide sequence: TGTGCCAGCTCGGCCGACAGGGCCAATGAGCAGTTCTTC.

The rearrangement joins TRBV7-8 to TRBJ2-4, with D tentatively TRBD2 (5 bases). Germline lookup yields CDR1 SGHVS and CDR2 FQNEAQ. V was shortened by 1 base and J by 1 base, with 14 bases between the two germline ends. The CDR3 covers 17 residues. The CDR3 here is CASSLVGRGNAKNIQYF. The CDR3 DNA sequence: TGTGCCAGCAGCTTAGTAGGGAGAGGGAATGCCAAAAACATTCAGTACTTC.

The J gene is TRBJ1-6, the V gene TRBV4-3; possible D gene TRBD1, 6 bases. Looked up from germline, CDR1 is LGHNA and CDR2 is YSLEER. Trimming cost V 5 bases and J 10 bases, with 12 bases left between them. The CDR3 runs 13 residues. For the CDR3, the DNA is TGCGCCAGCAGCGGGACAAAGGACTCACCCCTCCACTTT. It specifies CASSGTKDSPLHF.

The CDR3 sequence: CAWSLGQGNGKLFF. The CDR3 nucleotides are TGTGCCTGGAGTCTGGGACAGGGGAACGGAAAACTGTTTTTT. V usage is TRBV30 and J usage is TRBJ1-4, with TRBD1 matching 10 bases. CDR1 GTSNPN and CDR2 SVGIG come from the germline V gene (reference sequence). The V gene end was trimmed by 2 bases and the J gene end by 10 bases; junction bases not matched to a gene: 7. The CDR3 consists of 14 residues. The full variable domain, completed using reference TRBV30 and TRBJ1-4, is SQTIHQWPATLVQPVGSPLSLECTVEGTSNPNLYWYRQAAGRGLQLLFYSVGIGQISSEVPQNLSASRPQDRQFILSSKKLLLSDSGFYLCAWSLGQGNGKLFFGSGTQLSVL.

The chain is built from TRBV6-5 and TRBJ2-7; 7 bases are shared with TRBD2. Germline V gene data show CDR1 as MNHEY and CDR2 as SVGAGI. V gave up 7 bases and J gave up 5 bases; unmatched junction bases: 5. This CDR3 is built from 12 residues. The CDR3 DNA is TGTGCCAGCAACGCCGGGACTAACGAGCAGTACTTC. Encoded protein: CASNAGTNEQYF.